This entry features one T cell receptor (beta chain) sequence. Measured with immunoSEQ multiplex PCR; TCRdb has only the in-frame clones, and not every one. The sample has more than 300,000 clones; 88% are singletons. Seattle's enrolled individuals joined amid active infection and were then monitored longitudinally. This sample stems from a study of blood T cell repertoires in COVID-19. Whole-study context: Researchers got acute and convalescent COVID-19 samples from the United States, Italy and Spain. Sample material is recorded as cDNA or gDNA derived from T cells, B-cell-depleted T cells, or PBMCs.

Source material: peripheral blood. The TCR comes from a woman aged 25 to 39 with COVID-19, enrolled during active disease.

The CDR3 DNA is TGTGCCAGCAGCCATCCCAACCCGATACTGGGGGGTACAGATACGCAGTATTTT. Its protein product is CASSHPNPILGGTDTQYF. V usage is TRBV4-2 and J usage is TRBJ2-3; possible D gene TRBD2, 6 bases. Trimming left V 3 bases short and J 3 bases short, with 22 bases between. The CDR3 is 18 amino acids. Germline values: CDR1 LGHNA, CDR2 YNFKEQ.